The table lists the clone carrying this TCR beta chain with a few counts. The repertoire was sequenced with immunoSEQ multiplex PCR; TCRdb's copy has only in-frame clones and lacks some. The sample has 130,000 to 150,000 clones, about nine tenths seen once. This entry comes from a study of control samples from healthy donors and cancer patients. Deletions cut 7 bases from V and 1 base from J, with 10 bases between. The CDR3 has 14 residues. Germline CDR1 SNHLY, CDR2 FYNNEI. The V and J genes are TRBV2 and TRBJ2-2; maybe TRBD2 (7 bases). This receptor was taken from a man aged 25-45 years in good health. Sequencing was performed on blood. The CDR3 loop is CASTGGLNTGELFF. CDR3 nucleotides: TGTGCCAGCACCGGGGGGCTGAACACCGGGGAGCTGTTTTTT.